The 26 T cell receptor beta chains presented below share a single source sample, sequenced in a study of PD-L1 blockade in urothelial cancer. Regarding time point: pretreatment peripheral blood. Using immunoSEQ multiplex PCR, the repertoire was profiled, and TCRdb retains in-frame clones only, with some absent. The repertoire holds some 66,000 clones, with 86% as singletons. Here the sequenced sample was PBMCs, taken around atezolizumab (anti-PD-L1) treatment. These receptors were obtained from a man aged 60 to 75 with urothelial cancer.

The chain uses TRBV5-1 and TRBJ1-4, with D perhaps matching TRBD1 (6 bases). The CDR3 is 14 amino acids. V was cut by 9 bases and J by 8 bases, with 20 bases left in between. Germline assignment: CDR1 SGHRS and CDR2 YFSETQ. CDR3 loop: CANKFGGRGEKLFF. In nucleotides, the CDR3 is TGCGCCAACAAATTCGGGGGGCGCGGGGAAAAACTGTTTTTT. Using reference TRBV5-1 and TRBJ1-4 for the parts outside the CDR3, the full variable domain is KAGVTQTPRYLIKTRGQQVTLSCSPISGHRSVSWYQQTPGQGLQFLFEYFSETQRNKGNFPGRFSGRQFSNSRSEMNVSTLELGDSALYLCANKFGGRGEKLFFGSGTQLSVL.

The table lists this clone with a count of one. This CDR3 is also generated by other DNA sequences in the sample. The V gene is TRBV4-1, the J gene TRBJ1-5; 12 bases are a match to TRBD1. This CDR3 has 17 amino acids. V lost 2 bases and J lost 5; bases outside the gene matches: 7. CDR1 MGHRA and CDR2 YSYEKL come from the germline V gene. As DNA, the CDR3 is TGCGCCAGCAGCCAAAAACCCGGGACAGGGGGCGATCAGCCCCAGCATTTT. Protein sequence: CASSQKPGTGGDQPQHF.

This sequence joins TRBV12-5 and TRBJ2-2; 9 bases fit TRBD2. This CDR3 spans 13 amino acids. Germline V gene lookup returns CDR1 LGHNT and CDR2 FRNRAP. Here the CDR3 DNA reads TGTGAGAGCGGGGGGATCAACACCGGGGAGCTGTTTTTT. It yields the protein CESGGINTGELFF. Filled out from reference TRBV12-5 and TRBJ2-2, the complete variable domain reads DARVTQTPRHKVTEMGQEVTMRCQPILGHNTVFWYRQTMMQGLELLAYFRNRAPLDDSGMPKDRFSAEMPDATLATLKIQPSEPRDSAVYFCESGGINTGELFFGEGSRLTVL.

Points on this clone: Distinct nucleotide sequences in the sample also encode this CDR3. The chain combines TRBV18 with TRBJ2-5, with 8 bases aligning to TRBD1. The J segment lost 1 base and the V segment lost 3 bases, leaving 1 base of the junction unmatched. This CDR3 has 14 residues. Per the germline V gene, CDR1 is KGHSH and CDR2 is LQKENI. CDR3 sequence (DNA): TGTGCCAGCTCACCGACAGGGGCCCAAGAGACCCAGTACTTC. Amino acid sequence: CASSPTGAQETQYF.

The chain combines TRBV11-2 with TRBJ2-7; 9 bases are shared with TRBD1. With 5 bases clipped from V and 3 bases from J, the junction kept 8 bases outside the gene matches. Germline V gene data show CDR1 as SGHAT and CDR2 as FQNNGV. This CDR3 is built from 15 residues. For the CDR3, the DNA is TGTGCCAGCAGCCCTGCGGGACAGGGCGGCTACGAGCAGTACTTC. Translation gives CASSPAGQGGYEQYF. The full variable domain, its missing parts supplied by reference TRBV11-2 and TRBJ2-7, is EAGVAQSPRYKIIEKRQSVAFWCNPISGHATLYWYQQILGQGPKLLIQFQNNGVVDDSQLPKDRFSAERLKGVDSTLKIQPAKLEDSAVYLCASSPAGQGGYEQYFGPGTRLTVT.

CDR3 in DNA: TGTGCCAGCAGCTCTCGGCGGGCTGGCTACACCTTC. Encoded protein: CASSSRRAGYTF. V usage is TRBV13 and J usage is TRBJ1-2, with unresolved D. The CDR3 spans 12 residues. Germline CDR1 PRHDT, CDR2 FYEKMQ (reference sequence). V shed 4 bases and J shed 7 bases, with 10 bases lying between them.

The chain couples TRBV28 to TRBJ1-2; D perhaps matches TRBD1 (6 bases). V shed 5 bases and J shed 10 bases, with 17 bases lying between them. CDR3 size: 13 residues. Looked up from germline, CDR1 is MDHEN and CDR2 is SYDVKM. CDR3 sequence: CASSPAGTQHYTF. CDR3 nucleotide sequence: TGTGCCAGCAGTCCTGCCGGGACACAACACTACACCTTC.

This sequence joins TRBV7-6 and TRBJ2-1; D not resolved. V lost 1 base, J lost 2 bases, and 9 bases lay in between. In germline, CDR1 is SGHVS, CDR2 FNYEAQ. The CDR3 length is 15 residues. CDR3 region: CASSLELHPYNEQFF. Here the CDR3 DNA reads TGTGCCAGCAGCTTAGAACTGCACCCCTACAATGAGCAGTTCTTC.

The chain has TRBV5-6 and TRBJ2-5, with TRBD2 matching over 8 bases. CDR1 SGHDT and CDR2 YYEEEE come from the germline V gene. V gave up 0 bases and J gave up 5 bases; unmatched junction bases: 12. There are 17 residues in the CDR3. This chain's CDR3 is CASSLEKGPGGRETQYF. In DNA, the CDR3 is TGTGCCAGCAGCTTGGAGAAGGGTCCGGGGGGGCGGGAGACCCAGTACTTC. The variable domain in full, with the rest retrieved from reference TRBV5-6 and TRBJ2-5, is DAGVTQSPTHLIKTRGQQVTLRCSPKSGHDTVSWYQQALGQGPQFIFQYYEEEERQRGNFPDRFSGHQFPNYSSELNVNALLLGDSALYLCASSLEKGPGGRETQYFGPGTRLLVL.

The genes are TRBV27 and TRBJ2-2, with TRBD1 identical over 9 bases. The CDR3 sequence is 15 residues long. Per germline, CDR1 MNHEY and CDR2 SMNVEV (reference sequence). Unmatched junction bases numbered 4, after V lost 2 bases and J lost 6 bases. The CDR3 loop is CASSLIQGAPGELFF. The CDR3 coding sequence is TGTGCCAGCAGTTTAATACAGGGGGCGCCCGGGGAGCTGTTTTTT.

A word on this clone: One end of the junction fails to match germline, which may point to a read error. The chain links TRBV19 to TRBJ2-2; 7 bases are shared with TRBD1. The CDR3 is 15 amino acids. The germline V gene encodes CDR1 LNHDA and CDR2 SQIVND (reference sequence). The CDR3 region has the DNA TGTGCCAGTACTATATCAGGGGGAAACACCGGGGAGCTGTTTTTT. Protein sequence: CASTISGGNTGELFF. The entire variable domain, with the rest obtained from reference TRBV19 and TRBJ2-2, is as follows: DGGITQSPKYLFRKEGQNVTLSCEQNLNHDAMYWYRQDPGQGLRLIYYSQIVNDFQKGDIAEGYSVSREKKESFPLTVTSAQKNPTAFYLCASTISGGNTGELFFGEGSRLTVL.

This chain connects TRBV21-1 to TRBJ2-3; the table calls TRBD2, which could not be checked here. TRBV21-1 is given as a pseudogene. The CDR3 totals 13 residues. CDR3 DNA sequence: TGTGCCAGCCAGCGGGGTTCCCCAGATACGCAGTATTTT. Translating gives CASQRGSPDTQYF.

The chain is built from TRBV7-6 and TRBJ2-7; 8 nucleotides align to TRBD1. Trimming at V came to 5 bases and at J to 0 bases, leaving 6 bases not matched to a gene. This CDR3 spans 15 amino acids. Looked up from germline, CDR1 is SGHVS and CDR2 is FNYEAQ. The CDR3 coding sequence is TGTGCCAGCAGCCCTGGGACAGGAAGCTCCTACGAGCAGTACTTC. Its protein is CASSPGTGSSYEQYF.

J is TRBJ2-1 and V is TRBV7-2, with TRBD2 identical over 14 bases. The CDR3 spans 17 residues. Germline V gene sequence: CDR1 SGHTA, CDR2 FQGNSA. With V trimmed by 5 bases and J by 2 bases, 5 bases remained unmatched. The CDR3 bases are TGTGCCAGCAGCCAACGACTAGCGGGGGGGGCCTACAATGAGCAGTTCTTC. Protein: CASSQRLAGGAYNEQFF.

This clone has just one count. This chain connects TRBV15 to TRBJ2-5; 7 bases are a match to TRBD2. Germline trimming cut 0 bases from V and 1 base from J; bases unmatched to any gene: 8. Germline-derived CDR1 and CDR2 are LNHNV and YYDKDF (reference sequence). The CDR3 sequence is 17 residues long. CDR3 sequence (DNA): TGTGCCACCAGCAGAGAAGGCAGCGGGGCCACCCAAGAGACCCAGTACTTC. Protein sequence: CATSREGSGATQETQYF.

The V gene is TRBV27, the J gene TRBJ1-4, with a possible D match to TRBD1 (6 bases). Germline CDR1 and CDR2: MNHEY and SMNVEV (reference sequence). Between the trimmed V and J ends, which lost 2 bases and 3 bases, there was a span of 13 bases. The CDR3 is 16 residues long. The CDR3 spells CASSLALSGANEKLFF. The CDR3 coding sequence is TGTGCCAGCAGTTTAGCCCTCTCAGGGGCTAATGAAAAACTGTTTTTT. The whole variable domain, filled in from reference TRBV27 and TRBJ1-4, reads EAQVTQNPRYLITVTGKKLTVTCSQNMNHEYMSWYRQDPGLGLRQIYYSMNVEVTDKGDVPEGYKVSRKEKRNFPLILESPSPNQTSLYFCASSLALSGANEKLFFGSGTQLSVL.

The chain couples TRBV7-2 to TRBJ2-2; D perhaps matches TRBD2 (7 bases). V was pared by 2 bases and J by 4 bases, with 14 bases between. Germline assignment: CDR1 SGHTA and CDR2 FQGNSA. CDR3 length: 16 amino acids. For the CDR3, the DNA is TGTGCCAGCAGCTTAATTGCGGGGGCCCGCACCGGGGAGCTGTTTTTT. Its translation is CASSLIAGARTGELFF.

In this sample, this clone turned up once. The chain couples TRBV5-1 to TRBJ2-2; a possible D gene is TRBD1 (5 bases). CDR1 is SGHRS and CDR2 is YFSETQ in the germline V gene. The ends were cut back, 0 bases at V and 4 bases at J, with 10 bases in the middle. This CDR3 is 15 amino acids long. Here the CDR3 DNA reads TGCGCCAGCAGCTTGGCGACAGAGCCCACCGGGGAGCTGTTTTTT. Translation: CASSLATEPTGELFF.

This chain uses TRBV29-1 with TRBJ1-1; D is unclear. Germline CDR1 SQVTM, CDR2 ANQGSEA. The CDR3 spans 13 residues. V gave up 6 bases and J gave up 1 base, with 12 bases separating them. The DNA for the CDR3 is TGCAGCGTCCTACGGGGAAAGAACACTGAAGCTTTCTTT. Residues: CSVLRGKNTEAFF.

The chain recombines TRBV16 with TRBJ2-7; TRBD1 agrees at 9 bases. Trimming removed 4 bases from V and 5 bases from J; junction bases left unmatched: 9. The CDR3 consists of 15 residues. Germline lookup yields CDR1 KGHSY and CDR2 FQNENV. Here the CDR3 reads CASSLRTGENHEQYF. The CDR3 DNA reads TGTGCCAGCAGCCTCAGGACAGGGGAAAACCACGAGCAGTACTTC.

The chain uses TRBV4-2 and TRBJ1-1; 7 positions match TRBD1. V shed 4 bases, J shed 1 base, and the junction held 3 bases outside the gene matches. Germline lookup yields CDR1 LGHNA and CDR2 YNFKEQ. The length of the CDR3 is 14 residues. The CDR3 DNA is TGTGCCAGCAGCCTTCGGACAGGGAACACTGAAGCTTTCTTT. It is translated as CASSLRTGNTEAFF.

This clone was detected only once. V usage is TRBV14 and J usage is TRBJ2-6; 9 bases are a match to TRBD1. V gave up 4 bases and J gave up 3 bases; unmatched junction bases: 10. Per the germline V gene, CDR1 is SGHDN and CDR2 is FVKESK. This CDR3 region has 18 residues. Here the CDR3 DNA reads TGTGCCAGCAGCCCTGGACAGGGGAGATACTTTGGGGCCAACGTCCTGACTTTC. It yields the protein CASSPGQGRYFGANVLTF. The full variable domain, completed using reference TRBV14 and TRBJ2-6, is EAGVTQFPSHSVIEKGQTVTLRCDPISGHDNLYWYRRVMGKEIKFLLHFVKESKQDESGMPNNRFLAERTGGTYSTLKVQPAELEDSGVYFCASSPGQGRYFGANVLTFGAGSRLTVL.

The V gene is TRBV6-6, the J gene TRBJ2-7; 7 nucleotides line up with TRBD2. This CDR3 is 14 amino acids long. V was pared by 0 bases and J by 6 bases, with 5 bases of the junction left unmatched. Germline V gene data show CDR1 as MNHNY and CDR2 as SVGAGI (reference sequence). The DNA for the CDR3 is TGTGCCAGCAGTTACTCGCGCGGGGGAGGCGAGCAGTACTTC. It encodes CASSYSRGGGEQYF.

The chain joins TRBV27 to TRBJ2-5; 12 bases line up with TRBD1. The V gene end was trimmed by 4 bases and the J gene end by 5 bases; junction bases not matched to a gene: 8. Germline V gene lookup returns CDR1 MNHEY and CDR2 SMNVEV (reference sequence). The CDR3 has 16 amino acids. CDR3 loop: CASSSAGTGGRETQYF. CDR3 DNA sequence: TGTGCCAGCAGTTCGGCCGGGACAGGGGGCCGGGAGACCCAGTACTTC.

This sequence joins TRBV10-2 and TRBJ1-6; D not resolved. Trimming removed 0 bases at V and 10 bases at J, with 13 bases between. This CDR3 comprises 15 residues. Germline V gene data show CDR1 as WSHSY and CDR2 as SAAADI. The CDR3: CASSESYGSGSPLHF. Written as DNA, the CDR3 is TGCGCCAGCAGTGAGTCGTACGGGTCGGGATCACCCCTCCACTTT.

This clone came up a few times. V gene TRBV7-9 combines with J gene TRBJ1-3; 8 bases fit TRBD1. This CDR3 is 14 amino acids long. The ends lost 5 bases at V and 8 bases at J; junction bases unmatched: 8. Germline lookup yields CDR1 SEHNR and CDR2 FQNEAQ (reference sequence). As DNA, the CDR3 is TGTGCCAGCAGCCATCAGGACAGGGTCCACACCATATATTTT. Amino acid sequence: CASSHQDRVHTIYF. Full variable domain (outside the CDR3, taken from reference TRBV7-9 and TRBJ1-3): DTGVSQNPRHKITKRGQNVTFRCDPISEHNRLYWYRQTLGQGPEFLTYFQNEAQLEKSRLLSDRFSAERPKGSFSTLEIQRTEQGDSAMYLCASSHQDRVHTIYFGEGSWLTVV.